This T cell receptor beta chain was identified during a study of T cell changes during pregnancy in multiple sclerosis. Using immunoSEQ multiplex PCR, the repertoire was profiled, and TCRdb retains in-frame clones only, with some absent. The profile shows about 40,000 clones, 85% to 95% of them singletons. This clone was seen only a few times. CDR1 and CDR2 from the germline V gene are MNHEY and SVGAGI. Trimming shortened V by 0 bases and J by 0 bases, and 8 bases separated the two germline ends. The CDR3 loop spans 15 amino acids. This chain links TRBV6-5 with TRBJ1-1; TRBD1 might be the D (5 bases). The material was peripheral blood, obtained before pregnancy. This TCR derives from a female donor with multiple sclerosis, enrolled in a pregnancy study. The chain's CDR3 is CASSYSPGLNTEAFF. CDR3 DNA sequence: TGTGCCAGCAGTTACTCCCCAGGGCTGAACACTGAAGCTTTCTTT.